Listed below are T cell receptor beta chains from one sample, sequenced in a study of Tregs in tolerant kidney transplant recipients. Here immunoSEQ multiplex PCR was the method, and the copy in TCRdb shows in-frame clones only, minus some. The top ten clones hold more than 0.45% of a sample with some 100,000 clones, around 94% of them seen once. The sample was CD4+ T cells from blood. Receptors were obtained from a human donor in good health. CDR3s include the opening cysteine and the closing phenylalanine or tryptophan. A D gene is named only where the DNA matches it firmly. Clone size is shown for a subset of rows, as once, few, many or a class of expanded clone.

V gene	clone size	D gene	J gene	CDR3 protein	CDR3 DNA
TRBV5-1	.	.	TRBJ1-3	CASSLLSGGNTIYF	TGCGCCAGCAGCCTTCTTTCGGGGGGAAACACCATATATTTT
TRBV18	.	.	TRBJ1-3	CASSPLPRTVSGNTIYF	TGTGCCAGCTCACCTTTACCCCGGACAGTCTCTGGAAACACCATATATTTT
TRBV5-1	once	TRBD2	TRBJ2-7	CASSHNPPGLAKYEQYF	TGCGCCAGCAGCCATAACCCTCCGGGACTAGCTAAGTACGAGCAGTACTTC
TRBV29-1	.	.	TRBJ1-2	CSVEGGDYGYTF	TGCAGCGTCGAGGGTGGGGACTATGGCTACACCTTC
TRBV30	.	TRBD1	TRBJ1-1	CAWTGGAGTEAFF	TGTGCCTGGACAGGGGGCGCGGGCACTGAAGCTTTCTTT
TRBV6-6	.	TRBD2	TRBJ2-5	CASRTSGGPGTQYF	TGTGCCAGCAGGACTAGCGGGGGCCCGGGGACCCAGTACTTC
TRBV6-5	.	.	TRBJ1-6	CASRPQGWGPLHF	TGTGCCAGCAGGCCCCAGGGCTGGGGGCCCCTCCACTTT
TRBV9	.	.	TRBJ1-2	CASSVGPPTAGNYGYTF	TGTGCCAGCAGCGTAGGTCCGCCGACGGCAGGGAACTATGGCTACACCTTC
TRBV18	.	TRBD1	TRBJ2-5	CASSPPETGGRGPYF	TGTGCCAGCTCACCACCTGAGACAGGGGGCAGGGGCCCGTACTTC
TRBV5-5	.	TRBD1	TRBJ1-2	CASSLERQGGNYGYTF	TGTGCCAGCAGCTTGGAACGACAGGGAGGTAACTATGGCTACACCTTC
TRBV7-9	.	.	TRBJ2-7	CASSSTGTIHEQYF	TGTGCCAGCAGTTCAACAGGGACAATCCACGAGCAGTACTTC
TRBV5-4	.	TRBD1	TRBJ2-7	CASSLAGGQGGLGEQYF	TGTGCCAGCAGCTTGGCCGGGGGACAGGGTGGATTGGGCGAGCAGTACTTC
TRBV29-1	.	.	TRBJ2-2	CSVGGQIGTGELFF	TGCAGCGTGGGGGGACAGATCGGTACCGGGGAGCTGTTTTTT
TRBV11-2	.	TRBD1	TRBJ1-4	CASSTPGGAGGKLFF	TGTGCCAGCAGCACACCAGGGGGCGCAGGAGGAAAACTGTTTTTT